One sample yielded the 10 T cell receptor beta chains listed below, sequenced in a study of shared clonotypes between healthy human individuals. The assay was immunoSEQ multiplex PCR, and TCRdb's table has in-frame clones only and misses some. The sample includes under 1,900,000 clones, approximately 98.5% seen only once; the top ten take 0.3% to 0.45%. The sequenced material came from naive CD4+ T cells sorted from blood. Specified subset: CD45RA+ positively selected. These receptors were collected from a man under 40 in good health.

The V call is TRBV5-1, the J call TRBJ2-7; TRBD2 matches at 8 bases. Germline CDR1 reads SGHRS; CDR2 reads YFSETQ. The CDR3 is 15 amino acids. Germline trimming cut 4 bases from V and 2 bases from J; bases unmatched to any gene: 8. CDR3 sequence reads: CASSTQAGVPYEQYF. In DNA form, the CDR3 reads TGCGCCAGCAGCACCCAAGCGGGAGTCCCCTACGAGCAGTACTTC.

The chain couples TRBV18 to TRBJ1-2, with TRBD1 matching 9 bases. The CDR3 runs to 14 residues. CDR1 is KGHSH and CDR2 is LQKENI in the germline V gene. Germline trimming cut 5 bases from V and 3 bases from J; bases unmatched to any gene: 4. DNA for the CDR3: TGTGCCAGCTCAACAGGGGGCGCGGACTATGGCTACACCTTC. Translating gives CASSTGGADYGYTF.

The chain carries TRBV11-2 and TRBJ1-2, with D perhaps TRBD1 (6 bases). Germline assignment: CDR1 SGHAT and CDR2 FQNNGV. This CDR3 is 13 amino acids long. Trimming stripped 5 bases from V and 2 bases from J, with 9 bases between. The CDR3 region has the DNA TGTGCCAGCAGCCAGGACAGCAACTATGGCTACACCTTC. It encodes CASSQDSNYGYTF.

This chain connects TRBV7-9 to TRBJ2-5, with unresolved D. Trimming stripped 5 bases from V and 5 bases from J, with 12 bases between. The CDR3 sequence is 13 residues long. CDR1 is SEHNR and CDR2 is FQNEAQ in the germline V gene (reference sequence). CDR3 in DNA: TGTGCCAGCAGCAGGGAATTGGGGGAGACCCAGTACTTC. Protein sequence: CASSRELGETQYF. The full variable domain, in which reference TRBV7-9 and TRBJ2-5 provide the parts outside the CDR3, is DTGVSQNPRHKITKRGQNVTFRCDPISEHNRLYWYRQTLGQGPEFLTYFQNEAQLEKSRLLSDRFSAERPKGSFSTLEIQRTEQGDSAMYLCASSRELGETQYFGPGTRLLVL.

This clone was recorded only once. The same CDR3 also results from other DNA sequences found in this sample. This rearrangement joins TRBV5-6 to TRBJ2-7; D uncertain. V lost 2 bases and J 4 bases, leaving 7 bases between the germline ends. The germline V gene has CDR1 SGHDT and CDR2 YYEEEE. The CDR3 spans 12 residues. CDR3 amino acids: CASSLGQYEQYF. The CDR3 region has the DNA TGTGCCAGCAGCTTAGGCCAGTACGAGCAGTACTTC. Variable domain in full (rest from reference TRBV5-6 and TRBJ2-7): DAGVTQSPTHLIKTRGQQVTLRCSPKSGHDTVSWYQQALGQGPQFIFQYYEEEERQRGNFPDRFSGHQFPNYSSELNVNALLLGDSALYLCASSLGQYEQYFGPGTRLTVT.

The chain is built from TRBV5-5 and TRBJ2-7; no clear D. The ends were cut back, 4 bases at V and 0 bases at J, with 11 bases in the middle. This CDR3 contains 14 residues. CDR1 and CDR2 from the germline V gene are SGHKS and YYEKEE (reference sequence). CDR3 DNA: TGTGCCAGCAGCCCGACCCGGAGCTCCTACGAGCAGTACTTC. It translates to CASSPTRSSYEQYF.

The CDR3 reads CASTRQGAFNYGYTF. CDR3 DNA sequence: TGTGCCAGCACCAGACAGGGGGCTTTCAACTATGGCTACACCTTC. The rearrangement links TRBV6-6 to TRBJ1-2, with TRBD1 matching 10 bases. This CDR3 spans 15 amino acids. V was clipped by 7 bases and J by 2 bases; unmatched bases: 7. CDR1 is MNHNY, CDR2 SVGAGI, per germline (reference sequence).

This CDR3 reads CASIPGGMTEAFF. The CDR3 coding sequence is TGTGCCAGCATCCCAGGGGGCATGACTGAAGCTTTCTTT. This chain connects TRBV6-5 to TRBJ1-1, with 8 nucleotides matching TRBD1. Germline V gives CDR1 MNHEY, CDR2 SVGAGI. The CDR3 has 13 amino acids. Trimming removed 7 bases from V and 5 bases from J; junction bases left unmatched: 6.

This rearrangement joins TRBV6-6 to TRBJ1-3, with D perhaps matching TRBD1 (6 bases). V was shortened by 2 bases and J by 7 bases, with 18 bases between the two germline ends. The V gene's germline CDR1 is MNHNY and CDR2 SVGAGI (reference sequence). This CDR3 has 16 residues. Written as DNA, the CDR3 is TGTGCCAGCAGTTACGGTCCACAGGGTTTTATGAACACCATATATTTT. This encodes CASSYGPQGFMNTIYF.

This chain connects TRBV30 to TRBJ2-7; D is possibly TRBD2 (6 bases). The germline V and J ends were trimmed by 2 bases and 2 bases, with 22 bases remaining between them. Germline-derived CDR1 and CDR2 are GTSNPN and SVGIG (reference sequence). This CDR3 has 17 amino acids. The CDR3 spells CAWSWGIGGAIAYEQYF. CDR3 DNA: TGTGCCTGGAGTTGGGGTATCGGAGGGGCGATCGCCTACGAGCAGTACTTC.